This T cell receptor (beta chain) was recorded in a study of monozygotic twins with inflammatory bowel disease. Using the 5' RACE reads, TCRdb records one entry per CDR3 protein without DNA. The data include about 450,000 distinct CDR3 sequences; the top ten clones carry more than 2%. Germline V gene lookup returns CDR1 SQVTM and CDR2 ANQGSEA. The CDR3 length is 14 residues. The chain employs TRBV29-1 and TRBJ2-7; TCRdb reports TRBD1, a call that lacks DNA to check it against. The receptor was isolated from a human donor with ulcerative colitis or Crohn's disease, or a healthy co-twin of an affected twin (not recorded which). The sequenced sample was blood. The CDR3 loop is CSVGDRGRIYEQYF.